A single sample is the source of the 3 T cell receptor beta chains below, sequenced in a study of T cell repertoires in aging, cancer and after chemotherapy. Peripheral blood genomic DNA, not sorted cells or RNA, was the template. Rearranged V-D-J TRB sequences were amplified with a mixed TRB-A/B primer pool. In TCRdb, the multiplex PCR reads were re-called with MiXCR into one record per CDR3 protein. The table has about 1,900 distinct CDR3 sequences, roughly 17% seen once. The sample consisted of blood. These receptors all come from a human donor with a solid tumor.

In this sample, this clonotype is medium-sized. The chain employs TRBV6-5 and TRBJ1-5; 7 positions match TRBD1. The J segment lost 2 bases and the V segment lost 4 bases, leaving 8 bases of the junction unmatched. Germline V gene lookup returns CDR1 MNHEY and CDR2 SVGAGI. The CDR3 length is 16 residues. CDR3 sequence reads: CASSFGQVHGNQPQHF. The CDR3 DNA reads as TGTGCCAGCAGTTTCGGACAGGTCCATGGCAATCAGCCCCAGCATTTT.

By share, this clonotype ranks as medium-sized. This chain uses TRBV6-1 with TRBJ2-1, with TRBD2 as a possible D gene (7 bases). Trimming left V 6 bases short and J 9 bases short, with 21 bases between. The CDR3 consists of 15 residues. Per germline, CDR1 MNHNS and CDR2 SASEGT. The CDR3 protein is CASREREGVISEQFF. DNA of the CDR3: TGTGCCAGCAGAGAAAGGGAGGGGGTGATTAGTGAGCAGTTCTTC.

This clonotype ranks as medium-sized. V is TRBV5-4 and J is TRBJ2-7; TRBD1 aligns across 9 bases. The germline CDR1 and CDR2 sequences are SGHNT and YYREEE (reference sequence). Germline trimming cut 5 bases from V and 5 bases from J; bases unmatched to any gene: 14. The CDR3 extends over 16 amino acids. CDR3 loop: CASSPMGGQGINEQYF. The DNA of the CDR3 is TGTGCCAGCAGTCCAATGGGGGGACAGGGTATAAACGAGCAGTACTTC.